This is a list of T cell receptor beta chains from one sample in a study of OX40 agonist ivuxolimab in advanced cancers. Assay used: immunoSEQ multiplex PCR; TCRdb lists only in-frame clones, some missing. The repertoire has approximately 90,000 clones, over 75% of them found once; the top ten carry around 4.5%. The sequenced sample was CD4+ or CD8+ T cells sorted from blood, obtained in a trial of the OX40 agonist ivuxolimab. The source is an adult with an advanced solid tumor such as melanoma, head and neck, liver or kidney cancer. Each CDR3 is given with its conserved first and last residue. A D gene is named only where the DNA matches it firmly. The listing skips clone size in some rows; elsewhere it reads once, few, many or a size class.

size,J,V,D,DNA,CDR3
once,TRBJ1-4,TRBV28,TRBD1,TGTGCCAGCAGTTTACCCGGGACAGGGTTGTCTGAAAAACTGTTTTTT,CASSLPGTGLSEKLFF
.,TRBJ1-4,TRBV28,.,TGTGCCAGTTGGGGAGGGGTACACGAAAAACTGTTTTTT,CASWGGVHEKLFF
.,TRBJ1-2,TRBV7-8,.,TGTGCCAGCAGCGTAGGGCCCGGATCTAACTATGGCTACACCTTC,CASSVGPGSNYGYTF
.,TRBJ2-1,TRBV28,.,TGTGCCAGCAGTCAGGGGGGGGTCCTGGGATTTCAGTTCTTC,CASSQGGVLGFQFF
.,TRBJ2-1,TRBV5-1,TRBD2,TGCGCCAGCAGCCCGGAGGGAGCGGGACGAAACAATGAGCAGTTCTTC,CASSPEGAGRNNEQFF
.,TRBJ2-7,TRBV19,.,TGTGCCAGTAGTATCGGGGGGCTAGCGGCCTACGAGCAGTACTTC,CASSIGGLAAYEQYF
.,TRBJ2-6,TRBV4-1,.,TGCGCCAGCAGCCAAGAAGGGACTTCAGGGGCCAACGTCCTGACTTTC,CASSQEGTSGANVLTF
.,TRBJ2-3,TRBV5-4,TRBD1,TGTGCCAGCAGCTCGGACAGGGTCCCAGATACGCAGTATTTT,CASSSDRVPDTQYF
.,TRBJ2-7,TRBV19,.,TGTGCCAGCAGCACGGGCAGACTCTACGAGCAGTACTTC,CASSTGRLYEQYF
.,TRBJ1-5,TRBV19,.,TGTGCCAGTAGTATTCGGTCAGGAAATTCAAATCAGCCCCAGCATTTT,CASSIRSGNSNQPQHF
.,TRBJ2-2,TRBV6-5,.,TGTGCCAGCAGGCGGAGGACCGGGGAGCTGTTTTTT,CASRRRTGELFF
.,TRBJ1-1,TRBV11-3,.,TGTGCCAGCAGCTTAGTGGTATACACTGAAGCTTTCTTT,CASSLVVYTEAFF
.,TRBJ2-5,TRBV28,.,TGTGCCAGCAGCACCGGGACGAAACAAGAGACCCAGTACTTC,CASSTGTKQETQYF
.,TRBJ1-4,TRBV9,.,TGTGCCAGCAGCCCGGGGACGGCAACTAATGAAAAACTGTTTTTT,CASSPGTATNEKLFF
.,TRBJ2-5,TRBV9,.,TGTGCCAGCAGCCCCCCCCTGGGAGTGGAGACCCAGTACTTC,CASSPPLGVETQYF
.,TRBJ1-3,TRBV5-4,.,TGTGCCAGCAGAAACAGGGTGGGAAACACCATATATTTT,CASRNRVGNTIYF
.,TRBJ2-2,TRBV28,.,TGTGCCAGCAGCCACACAGGGACCACCGGGGAGCTGTTTTTT,CASSHTGTTGELFF
.,TRBJ1-5,TRBV30,.,TGTGCCTGGAGTGTAGGGACTAGGGATCAGCCCCAGCATTTT,CAWSVGTRDQPQHF
.,TRBJ2-1,TRBV7-2,.,TGTGCCAGCAGCTTAGTTGGCGGGACACCCCCCTACAATGAGCAGTTCTTC,CASSLVGGTPPYNEQFF
.,TRBJ1-2,TRBV7-6,.,TGTGCCAGCAGCCCCCGAGGTATCGGGCAAGGGGACTATGGCTACACCTTC,CASSPRGIGQGDYGYTF
.,TRBJ2-3,TRBV18,.,TGTGCCAGCTCACCACCGTCCAGAGCCACAGATACGCAGTATTTT,CASSPPSRATDTQYF
.,TRBJ1-2,TRBV9,.,TGTGCCAGCACCAGTATCAGGGCTTTAGACTATGGCTACACCTTC,CASTSIRALDYGYTF
.,TRBJ1-1,TRBV19,TRBD1,TGTGCCAGTAGTTTACAGGGGGGAGCTGAAGCTTTCTTT,CASSLQGGAEAFF
.,TRBJ2-7,TRBV28,.,TGTGCCTCCGAAGGGAGTTCCTACGAGCAGTACTTC,CASEGSSYEQYF
.,TRBJ2-7,TRBV6-5,.,TGTGCCAGCAGTTTCCACCGGGGGTCGGGCTCCTACGAGCAGTACTTC,CASSFHRGSGSYEQYF
.,TRBJ2-5,TRBV19,TRBD1,TGTGCCAGTAGTCCCGGGACAGACCAAGAGACCCAGTACTTC,CASSPGTDQETQYF
once,TRBJ1-2,TRBV7-2,.,TGTGCCAGCAGCTCAAACGCCAGGGATCATGGCTACACCTTC,CASSSNARDHGYTF